These T cell receptor beta chains were read from a single sample in a study of T cells in Graves' hyperthyroidism and ophthalmopathy. TCRdb re-called the multiplex PCR reads with MiXCR, one entry per CDR3 protein. The sample yields around 490,000 distinct CDR3 sequences, 20% seen once. Sequences were obtained from blood. The source of these receptors is a man aged 35 to 55 with Graves' ophthalmopathy. CDR3s include the opening cysteine and the closing phenylalanine or tryptophan. D genes are given only for firm matches. Size tells how often a clone was seen (once, few, many) or the class of an expanded clone, and some rows leave it out.

few	TRBV6-1	14	TRBJ2-3	.	TGTGCCAGCAGTGACTGGTTGGAACCAGATACGCAGTATTTT	CASSDWLEPDTQYF
.	TRBV12-3/TRBV12-4	16	TRBJ2-7	TRBD2	TGTGCCAGCAGTCCTGCGCTAAGACTAGCGGGAGTCGAGCAGTACTTC	CASSPALRLAGVEQYF
few	TRBV28	14	TRBJ2-1	.	TGTGCCAGCAGTTTAATGCATTCCTACAATGAGCAGTTCTTC	CASSLMHSYNEQFF
many	TRBV5-1	15	TRBJ2-1	TRBD1	TGCGCCAGCAGCTTGGTCCAGGGGGAGTTCAATGAGCAGTTCTTC	CASSLVQGEFNEQFF
.	TRBV20-1	13	TRBJ2-5	.	TGCAGTGCTAGTTTGCGGAAACAAGAGACCCAGTACTTC	CSASLRKQETQYF
.	TRBV5-1	16	TRBJ2-2	.	TGCGCCAGCAGCTTGGCCGAGAGGGGGAACACCGGGGAGCTGTTTTTT	CASSLAERGNTGELFF
.	TRBV6-9	18	TRBJ1-6	TRBD1	TGTGCCAGCAGTTCCATTAAAACAGGGGGTCTAGGTTATTCACCCCTCCACTTT	CASSSIKTGGLGYSPLHF
.	TRBV20-1	16	TRBJ1-6	.	TGCAGTGCTAGTCAGGGAACGAGCTCCTATAATTCACCCCTCCACTTT	CSASQGTSSYNSPLHF
.	TRBV13	16	TRBJ2-7	.	TGTGCCAGCAGCTTAGGAACCCGGGGAGCCTCCTACGAGCAGTACTTC	CASSLGTRGASYEQYF
.	TRBV12-3/TRBV12-4	15	TRBJ2-1	.	TGTGCCAGCAGTTTTGCGGTTCTTGCGAACAATGAGCAGTTCTTC	CASSFAVLANNEQFF
many	TRBV20-1	14	TRBJ2-7	.	TGCAGTGCTAGGCCACAGGGGAGGGTGAGCGAGCAGTACTTC	CSARPQGRVSEQYF
.	TRBV5-1	17	TRBJ2-3	TRBD2	TGCGCCAGCAGCACGGGACTAGCGGGAGCTCTAACGGATACGCAGTATTTT	CASSTGLAGALTDTQYF
few	TRBV12-3/TRBV12-4	14	TRBJ1-6	.	TGTGCCAGCAGCCGCGCCATAGGGAATTCACCCCTCCACTTT	CASSRAIGNSPLHF
.	TRBV27	12	TRBJ2-6	.	TGTGCCACAATATCAGGGGCCAACGTCCTGACTTTC	CATISGANVLTF
.	TRBV7-2	12	TRBJ2-3	.	TGTGCCAGCAGCTCCTCAGGGCAACGGCAGTATTTT	CASSSSGQRQYF
.	TRBV24-1	14	TRBJ2-7	TRBD1	TGTGCCACCAGTCCGGGACAGGGGTTCGACGAGCAGTACTTC	CATSPGQGFDEQYF
.	TRBV20-1	14	TRBJ1-6	.	TGCAGTGCTAGGGCGCCAGGGCCTAATTCACCCCTCCACTTT	CSARAPGPNSPLHF
few	TRBV2	15	TRBJ2-5	TRBD2	TGTGCCAGCGTGAACTTGCGGGGGGGCCAAGAGACCCAGTACTTC	CASVNLRGGQETQYF
.	TRBV13	16	TRBJ1-3	.	TGTGCCAGCAGCCTGTCTAGGCGGAACTCTGGAAACACCATATATTTT	CASSLSRRNSGNTIYF
.	TRBV20-1	15	TRBJ1-4	.	TGCAGTGCTAGAGCGCCGGGACGGGGAAATGAAAAACTGTTTTTT	CSARAPGRGNEKLFF
.	TRBV5-6	14	TRBJ1-4	.	TGTGCCAGCAGCTCAACAGCTGGACGGGAAAAACTGTTTTTT	CASSSTAGREKLFF
few	TRBV29-1	12	TRBJ1-1	TRBD1	TGCAGCGTCGGGACAGGGAACACTGAAGCTTTCTTT	CSVGTGNTEAFF